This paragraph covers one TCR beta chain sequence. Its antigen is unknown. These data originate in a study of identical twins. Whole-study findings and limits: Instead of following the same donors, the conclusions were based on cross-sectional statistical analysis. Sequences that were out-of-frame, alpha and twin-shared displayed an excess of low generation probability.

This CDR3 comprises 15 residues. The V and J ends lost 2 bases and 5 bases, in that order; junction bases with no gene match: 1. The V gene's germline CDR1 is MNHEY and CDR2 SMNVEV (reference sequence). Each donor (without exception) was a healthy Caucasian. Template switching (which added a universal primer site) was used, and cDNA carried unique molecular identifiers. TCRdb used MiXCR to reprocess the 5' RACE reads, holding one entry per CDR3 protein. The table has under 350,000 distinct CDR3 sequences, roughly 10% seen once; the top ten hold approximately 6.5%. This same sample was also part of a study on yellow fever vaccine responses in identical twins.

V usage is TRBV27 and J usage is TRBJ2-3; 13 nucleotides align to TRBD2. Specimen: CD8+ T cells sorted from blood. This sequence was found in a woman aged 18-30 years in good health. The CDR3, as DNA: TGTGCCAGCAGTTTAGGACTAGCGGGAGAAGATACGCAGTATTTT. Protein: CASSLGLAGEDTQYF.